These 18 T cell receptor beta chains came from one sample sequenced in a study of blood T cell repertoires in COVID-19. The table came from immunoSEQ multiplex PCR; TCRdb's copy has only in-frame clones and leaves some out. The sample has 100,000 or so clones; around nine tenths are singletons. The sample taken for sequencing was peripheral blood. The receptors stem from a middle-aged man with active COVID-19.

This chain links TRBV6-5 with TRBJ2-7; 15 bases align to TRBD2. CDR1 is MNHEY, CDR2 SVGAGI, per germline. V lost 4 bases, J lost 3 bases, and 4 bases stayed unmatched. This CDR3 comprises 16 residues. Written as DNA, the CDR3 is TGTGCCAGCAGTTGGGGGACTAGCGGGGGGCGCTACGAGCAGTACTTC. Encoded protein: CASSWGTSGGRYEQYF.

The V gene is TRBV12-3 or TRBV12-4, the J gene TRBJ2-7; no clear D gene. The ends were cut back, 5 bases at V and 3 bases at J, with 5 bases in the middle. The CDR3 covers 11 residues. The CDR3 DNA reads TGTGCCAGCAGTAACTACTACGAGCAGTACTTC. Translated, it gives CASSNYYEQYF.

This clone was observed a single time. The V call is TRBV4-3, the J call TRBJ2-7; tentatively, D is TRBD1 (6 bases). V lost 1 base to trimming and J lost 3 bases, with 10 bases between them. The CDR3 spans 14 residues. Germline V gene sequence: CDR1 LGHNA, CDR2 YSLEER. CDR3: CASSQVARGYEQYF. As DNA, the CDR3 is TGCGCCAGCAGCCAAGTGGCCAGGGGCTACGAGCAGTACTTC.

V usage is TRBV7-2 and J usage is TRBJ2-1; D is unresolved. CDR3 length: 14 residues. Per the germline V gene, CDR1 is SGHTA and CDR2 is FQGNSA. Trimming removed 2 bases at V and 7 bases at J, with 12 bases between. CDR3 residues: CASSLSWARNEQFF. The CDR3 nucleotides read TGTGCCAGCAGCTTATCCTGGGCACGGAATGAGCAGTTCTTC.

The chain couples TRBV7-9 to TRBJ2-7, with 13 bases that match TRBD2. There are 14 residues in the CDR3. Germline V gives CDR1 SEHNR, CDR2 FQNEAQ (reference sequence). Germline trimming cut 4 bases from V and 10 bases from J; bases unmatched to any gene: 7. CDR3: CASSSSGTSGEQYF. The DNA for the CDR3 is TGTGCCAGCAGCTCTAGTGGGACTAGCGGGGAACAGTACTTC.

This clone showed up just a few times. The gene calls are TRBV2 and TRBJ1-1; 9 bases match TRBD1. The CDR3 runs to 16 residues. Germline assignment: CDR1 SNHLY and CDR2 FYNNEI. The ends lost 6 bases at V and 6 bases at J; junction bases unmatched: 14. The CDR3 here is CASRLPRDREMSEAFF. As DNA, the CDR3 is TGTGCCAGCAGGCTCCCCCGGGACAGGGAGATGTCTGAAGCTTTCTTT.

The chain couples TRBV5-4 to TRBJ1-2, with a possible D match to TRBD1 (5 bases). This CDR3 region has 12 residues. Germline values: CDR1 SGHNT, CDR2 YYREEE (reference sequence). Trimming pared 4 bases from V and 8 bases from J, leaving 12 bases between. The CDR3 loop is CASSMDIFGYTF. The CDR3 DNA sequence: TGTGCCAGCAGCATGGACATCTTCGGCTACACCTTC.

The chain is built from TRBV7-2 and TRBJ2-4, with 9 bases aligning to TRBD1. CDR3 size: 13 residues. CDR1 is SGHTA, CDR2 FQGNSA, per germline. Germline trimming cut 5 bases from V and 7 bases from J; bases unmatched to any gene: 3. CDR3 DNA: TGTGCCAGCAGCACCGGGACAGGGAACATTCAGTACTTC. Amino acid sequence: CASSTGTGNIQYF.

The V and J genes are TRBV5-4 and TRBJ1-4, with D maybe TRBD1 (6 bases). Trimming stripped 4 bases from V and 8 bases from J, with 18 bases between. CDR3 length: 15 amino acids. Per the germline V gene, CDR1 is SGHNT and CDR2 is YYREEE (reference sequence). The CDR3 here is CASSPRGGEGEKLFF. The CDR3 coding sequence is TGTGCCAGCAGCCCGAGGGGGGGAGAGGGCGAAAAACTGTTTTTT.

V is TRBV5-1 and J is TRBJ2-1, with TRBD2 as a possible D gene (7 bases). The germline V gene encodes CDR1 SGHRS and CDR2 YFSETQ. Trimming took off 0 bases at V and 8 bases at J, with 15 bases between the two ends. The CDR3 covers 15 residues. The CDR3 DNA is TGCGCCAGCAGCTTGGATGCGGTAGGGGGGGATGAGCAGTTCTTC. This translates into CASSLDAVGGDEQFF. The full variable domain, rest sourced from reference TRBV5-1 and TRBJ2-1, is KAGVTQTPRYLIKTRGQQVTLSCSPISGHRSVSWYQQTPGQGLQFLFEYFSETQRNKGNFPGRFSGRQFSNSRSEMNVSTLELGDSALYLCASSLDAVGGDEQFFGPGTRLTVL.

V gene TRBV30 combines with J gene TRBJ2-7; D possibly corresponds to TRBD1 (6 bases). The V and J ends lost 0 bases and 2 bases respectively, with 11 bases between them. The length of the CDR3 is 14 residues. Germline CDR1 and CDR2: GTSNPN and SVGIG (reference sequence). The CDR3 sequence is CAWSVLDRPYEQYF. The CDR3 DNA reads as TGTGCCTGGAGTGTATTGGACAGACCCTACGAGCAGTACTTC.

Here the CDR3 reads CASSQGRGQPQHF. The CDR3 nucleotides are TGTGCCAGCAGCCAAGGGCGCGGTCAGCCCCAGCATTTT. The rearrangement links TRBV3-1 (or the pseudogene TRBV3-2) to TRBJ1-5; D not certain. With 1 base removed from V and 6 bases from J, the gap between germline ends came to 7 bases. CDR3 length: 13 residues. Germline V gives CDR1 LGHDT, CDR2 YNNKEL (reference sequence).

This CDR3 reads CASSFSGTAFIYEQYF. The CDR3 nucleotides are TGTGCCAGTAGCTTCTCCGGGACAGCCTTTATCTACGAGCAGTACTTC. This rearrangement joins TRBV19 to TRBJ2-7; 7 bases align to TRBD1. The CDR3 has 16 amino acids. CDR1 and CDR2 (germline): LNHDA, SQIVND (reference sequence). V shed 6 bases, J shed 3 bases, and the junction held 14 bases outside the gene matches. Variable domain in full (rest from reference TRBV19 and TRBJ2-7): DGGITQSPKYLFRKEGQNVTLSCEQNLNHDAMYWYRQDPGQGLRLIYYSQIVNDFQKGDIAEGYSVSREKKESFPLTVTSAQKNPTAFYLCASSFSGTAFIYEQYFGPGTRLTVT.

CDR3 DNA: TGCGCCAGCAGCTTGGCCACAGGGTTTGAAGCTTTCTTT. It yields the protein CASSLATGFEAFF. The chain employs TRBV5-1 and TRBJ1-1; D might be TRBD1 (6 bases). The germline V gene has CDR1 SGHRS and CDR2 YFSETQ. The CDR3 length is 13 residues. V was pared by 0 bases and J by 7 bases, with 10 bases between.

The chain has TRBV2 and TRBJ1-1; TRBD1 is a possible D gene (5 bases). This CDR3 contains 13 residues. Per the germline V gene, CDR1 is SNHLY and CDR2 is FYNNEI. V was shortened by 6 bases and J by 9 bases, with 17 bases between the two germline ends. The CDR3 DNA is TGTGCCAGCAGCGCGGGGGGGGGAAGTCAAGCTTTCTTT. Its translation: CASSAGGGSQAFF.

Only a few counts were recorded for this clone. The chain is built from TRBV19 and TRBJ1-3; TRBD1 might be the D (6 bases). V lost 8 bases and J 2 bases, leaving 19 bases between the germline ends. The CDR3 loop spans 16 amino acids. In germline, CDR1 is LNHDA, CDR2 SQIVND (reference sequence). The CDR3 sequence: CASGGQSRGAGNTIYF. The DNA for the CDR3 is TGTGCCAGTGGCGGACAGTCTCGTGGGGCTGGAAACACCATATATTTT.

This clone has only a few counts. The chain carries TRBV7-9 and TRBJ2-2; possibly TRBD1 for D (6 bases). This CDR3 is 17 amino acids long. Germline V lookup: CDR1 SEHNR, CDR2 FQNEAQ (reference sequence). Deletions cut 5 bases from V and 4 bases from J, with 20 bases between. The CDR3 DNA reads TGTGCCAGCAGCGCCCCCTGGACAGACGTGGTCACCGGGGAGCTGTTTTTT. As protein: CASSAPWTDVVTGELFF. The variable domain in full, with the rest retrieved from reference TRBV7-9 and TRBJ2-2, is DTGVSQNPRHKITKRGQNVTFRCDPISEHNRLYWYRQTLGQGPEFLTYFQNEAQLEKSRLLSDRFSAERPKGSFSTLEIQRTEQGDSAMYLCASSAPWTDVVTGELFFGEGSRLTVL.

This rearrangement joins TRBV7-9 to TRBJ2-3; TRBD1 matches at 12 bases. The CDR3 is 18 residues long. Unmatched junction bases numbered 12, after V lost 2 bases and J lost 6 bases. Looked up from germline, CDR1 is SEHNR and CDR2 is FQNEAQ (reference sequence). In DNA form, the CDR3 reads TGTGCCAGCAGCTTATCTACCGGGACAGGGGGCTTAGGGGATACGCAGTATTTT. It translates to CASSLSTGTGGLGDTQYF.